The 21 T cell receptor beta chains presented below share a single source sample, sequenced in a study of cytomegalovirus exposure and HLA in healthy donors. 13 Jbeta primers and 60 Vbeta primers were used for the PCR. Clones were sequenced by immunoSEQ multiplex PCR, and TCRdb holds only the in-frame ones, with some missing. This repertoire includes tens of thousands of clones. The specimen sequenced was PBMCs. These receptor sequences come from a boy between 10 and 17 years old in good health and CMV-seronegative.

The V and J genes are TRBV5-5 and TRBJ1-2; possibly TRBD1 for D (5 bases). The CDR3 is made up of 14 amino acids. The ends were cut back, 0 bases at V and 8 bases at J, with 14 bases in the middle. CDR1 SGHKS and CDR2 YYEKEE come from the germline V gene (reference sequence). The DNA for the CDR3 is TGTGCCAGCAGCTTGGATGGGCGGAGGGGCGGCTACACCTTC. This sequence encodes CASSLDGRRGGYTF.

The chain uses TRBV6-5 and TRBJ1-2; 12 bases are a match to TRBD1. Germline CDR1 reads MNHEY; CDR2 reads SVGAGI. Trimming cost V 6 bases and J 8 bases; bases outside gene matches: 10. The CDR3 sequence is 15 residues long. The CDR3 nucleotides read TGTGCCAGCAGCCGTCCGGGACAGGGGGCCGAGGGCTACACCTTC. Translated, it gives CASSRPGQGAEGYTF.

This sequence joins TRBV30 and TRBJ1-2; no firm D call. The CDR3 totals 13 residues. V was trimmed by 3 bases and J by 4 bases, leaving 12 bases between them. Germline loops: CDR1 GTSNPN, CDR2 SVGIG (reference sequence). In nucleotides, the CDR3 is TGTGCCTGGAGAATTCTGGGAGTCTATGGCTACACCTTC. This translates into CAWRILGVYGYTF. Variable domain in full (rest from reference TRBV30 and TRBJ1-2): SQTIHQWPATLVQPVGSPLSLECTVEGTSNPNLYWYRQAAGRGLQLLFYSVGIGQISSEVPQNLSASRPQDRQFILSSKKLLLSDSGFYLCAWRILGVYGYTFGSGTRLTVV.

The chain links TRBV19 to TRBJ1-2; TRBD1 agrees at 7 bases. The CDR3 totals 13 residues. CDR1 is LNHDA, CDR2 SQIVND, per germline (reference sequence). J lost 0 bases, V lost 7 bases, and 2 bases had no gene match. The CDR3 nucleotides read TGTGCCAGTATTGGGACAGCTAACTATGGCTACACCTTC. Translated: CASIGTANYGYTF.

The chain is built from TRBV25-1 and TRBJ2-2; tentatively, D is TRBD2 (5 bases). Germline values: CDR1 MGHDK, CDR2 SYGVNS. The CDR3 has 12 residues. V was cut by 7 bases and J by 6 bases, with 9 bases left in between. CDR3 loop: CASNLGAGELFF. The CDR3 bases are TGTGCCAGCAACCTGGGAGCCGGGGAGCTGTTTTTT. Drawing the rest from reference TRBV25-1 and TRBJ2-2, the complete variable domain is EADIYQTPRYLVIGTGKKITLECSQTMGHDKMYWYQQDPGMELHLIHYSYGVNSTEKGDLSSESTVSRIRTEHFPLTLESARPSHTSQYLCASNLGAGELFFGEGSRLTVL.

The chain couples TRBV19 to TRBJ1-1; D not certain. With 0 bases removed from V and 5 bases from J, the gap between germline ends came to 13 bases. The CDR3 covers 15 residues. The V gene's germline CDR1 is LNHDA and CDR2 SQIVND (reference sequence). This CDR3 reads CASSIDPGKGTEAFF. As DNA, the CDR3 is TGTGCCAGTAGTATAGATCCGGGGAAAGGGACTGAAGCTTTCTTT.

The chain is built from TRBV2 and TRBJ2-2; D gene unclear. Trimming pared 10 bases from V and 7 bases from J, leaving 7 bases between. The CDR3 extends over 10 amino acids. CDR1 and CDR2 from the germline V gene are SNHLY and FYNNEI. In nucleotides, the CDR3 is TGTGCCACTCGTTACGGGGAGCTGTTTTTT. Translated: CATRYGELFF.

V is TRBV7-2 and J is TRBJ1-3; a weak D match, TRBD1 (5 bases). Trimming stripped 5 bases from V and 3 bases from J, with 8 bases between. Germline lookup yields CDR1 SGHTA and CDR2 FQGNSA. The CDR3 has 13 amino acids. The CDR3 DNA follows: TGTGCCAGCAGCGTAAGGGGTGGAAACACCATATATTTT. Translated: CASSVRGGNTIYF. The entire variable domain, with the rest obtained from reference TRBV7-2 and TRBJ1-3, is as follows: GAGVSQSPSNKVTEKGKDVELRCDPISGHTALYWYRQSLGQGLEFLIYFQGNSAPDKSGLPSDRFSAERTGGSVSTLTIQRTQQEDSAVYLCASSVRGGNTIYFGEGSWLTVV.

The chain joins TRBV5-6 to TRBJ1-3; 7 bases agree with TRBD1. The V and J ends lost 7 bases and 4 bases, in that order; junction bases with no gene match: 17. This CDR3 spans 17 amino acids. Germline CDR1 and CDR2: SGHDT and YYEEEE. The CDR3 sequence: CASLIAGPGGQGNTIYF. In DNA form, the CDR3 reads TGTGCCAGCTTGATCGCCGGACCTGGGGGACAGGGAAACACCATATATTTT.

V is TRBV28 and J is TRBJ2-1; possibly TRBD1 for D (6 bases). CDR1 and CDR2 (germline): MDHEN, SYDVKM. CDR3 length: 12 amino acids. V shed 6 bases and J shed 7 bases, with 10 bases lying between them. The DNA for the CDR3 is TGTGCCAGCAGGGGGGCAGGGAATGAGCAGTTCTTC. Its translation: CASRGAGNEQFF.

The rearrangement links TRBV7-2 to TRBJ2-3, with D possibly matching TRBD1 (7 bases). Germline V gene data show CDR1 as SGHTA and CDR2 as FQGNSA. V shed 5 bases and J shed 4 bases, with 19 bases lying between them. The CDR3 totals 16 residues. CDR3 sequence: CASSLRTGRRADTQYF. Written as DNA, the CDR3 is TGTGCCAGCAGCCTTCGGACAGGCCGGAGGGCAGATACGCAGTATTTT.

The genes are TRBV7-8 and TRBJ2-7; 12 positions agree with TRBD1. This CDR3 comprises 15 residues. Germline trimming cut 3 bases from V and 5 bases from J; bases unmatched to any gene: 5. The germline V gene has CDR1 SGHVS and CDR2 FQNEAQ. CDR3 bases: TGTGCCAGCAGCTTCGCGGGACAGGGGGCAGACGAGCAGTACTTC. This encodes CASSFAGQGADEQYF. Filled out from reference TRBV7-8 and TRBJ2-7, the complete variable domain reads GAGVSQSPRYKVAKRGQDVALRCDPISGHVSLFWYQQALGQGPEFLTYFQNEAQLDKSGLPSDRFFAERPEGSVSTLKIQRTQQEDSAVYLCASSFAGQGADEQYFGPGTRLTVT.

The CDR3 loop reads CATSRGQGGSHTEAFF. In DNA form, the CDR3 reads TGTGCCACCAGCAGGGGCCAGGGTGGCAGTCACACTGAAGCTTTCTTT. This chain links TRBV15 with TRBJ1-1; maybe TRBD1 (5 bases). The germline V and J ends were trimmed by 3 bases and 3 bases, with 17 bases remaining between them. The CDR3 spans 16 residues. CDR1 is LNHNV, CDR2 YYDKDF, per germline (reference sequence).

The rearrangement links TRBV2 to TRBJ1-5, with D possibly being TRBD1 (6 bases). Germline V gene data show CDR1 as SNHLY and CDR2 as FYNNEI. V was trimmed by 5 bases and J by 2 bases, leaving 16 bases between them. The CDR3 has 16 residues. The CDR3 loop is CASSPREGVGNQPQHF. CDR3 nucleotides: TGTGCCAGCAGTCCAAGGGAGGGGGTCGGCAATCAGCCCCAGCATTTT.

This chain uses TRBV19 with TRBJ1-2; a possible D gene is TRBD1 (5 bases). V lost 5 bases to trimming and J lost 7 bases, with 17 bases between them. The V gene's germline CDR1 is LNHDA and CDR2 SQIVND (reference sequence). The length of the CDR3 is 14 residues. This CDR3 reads CASSGAGRIAGYTF. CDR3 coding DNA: TGTGCCAGTAGTGGAGCAGGGAGGATTGCTGGCTACACCTTC.

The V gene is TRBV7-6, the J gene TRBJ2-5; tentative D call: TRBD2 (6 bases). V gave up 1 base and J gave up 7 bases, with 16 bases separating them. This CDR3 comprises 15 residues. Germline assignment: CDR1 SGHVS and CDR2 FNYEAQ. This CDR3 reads CASSLVSGDRGTQYF. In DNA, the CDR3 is TGTGCCAGCAGCTTAGTTTCGGGGGACCGAGGGACCCAGTACTTC. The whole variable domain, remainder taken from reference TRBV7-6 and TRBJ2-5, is GAGVSQSPRYKVTKRGQDVALRCDPISGHVSLYWYRQALGQGPEFLTYFNYEAQQDKSGLPNDRFSAERPEGSISTLTIQRTEQRDSAMYRCASSLVSGDRGTQYFGPGTRLLVL.

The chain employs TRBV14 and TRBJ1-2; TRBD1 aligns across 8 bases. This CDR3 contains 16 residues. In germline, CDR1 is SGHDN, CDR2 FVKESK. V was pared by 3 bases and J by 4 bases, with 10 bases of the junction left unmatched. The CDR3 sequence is CASSQGTGRLGYGYTF. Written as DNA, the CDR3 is TGTGCCAGCAGCCAGGGGACAGGACGACTTGGCTATGGCTACACCTTC.

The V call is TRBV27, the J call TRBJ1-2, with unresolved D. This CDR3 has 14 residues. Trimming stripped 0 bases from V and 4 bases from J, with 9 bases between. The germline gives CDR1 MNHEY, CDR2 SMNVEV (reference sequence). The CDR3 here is CASSLSSGSYGYTF. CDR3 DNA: TGTGCCAGCAGTTTATCCTCCGGGTCCTATGGCTACACCTTC.

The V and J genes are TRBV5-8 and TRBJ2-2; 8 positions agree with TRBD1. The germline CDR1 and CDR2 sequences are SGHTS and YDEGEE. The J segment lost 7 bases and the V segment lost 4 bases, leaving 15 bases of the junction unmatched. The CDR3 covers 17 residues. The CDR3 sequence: CASSLRTGKSTSGELFF. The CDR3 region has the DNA TGTGCCAGCAGCCTGAGGACAGGGAAGAGTACGAGCGGGGAGCTGTTTTTT.

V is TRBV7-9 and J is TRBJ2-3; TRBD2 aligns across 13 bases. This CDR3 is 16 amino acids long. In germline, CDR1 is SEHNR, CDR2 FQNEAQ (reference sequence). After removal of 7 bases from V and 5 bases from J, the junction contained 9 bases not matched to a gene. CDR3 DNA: TGTGCCAGCACCCTTGGGACTAGCGGGACGGTAGATACGCAGTATTTT. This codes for CASTLGTSGTVDTQYF.

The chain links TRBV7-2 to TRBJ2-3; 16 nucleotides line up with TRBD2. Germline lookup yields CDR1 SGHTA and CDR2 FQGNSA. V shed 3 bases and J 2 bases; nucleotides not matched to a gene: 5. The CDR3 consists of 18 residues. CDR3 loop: CASSLTGTSGGATDTQYF. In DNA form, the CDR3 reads TGTGCCAGCAGCTTGACCGGGACTAGCGGGGGGGCCACAGATACGCAGTATTTT.